This T cell receptor beta chain was profiled in a study of early T cells in non-severe SARS-CoV-2 infection (dated by TCRdb to the early 2020s). For the wider study: TCR sequencing used bulk RNA from unsorted whole blood, so alpha and beta chains could not be paired.

The study at large found these results: VDJdb matching was skewed toward anti-spike CD8 responses and likely underestimated virus-specific expansions, missing private and CD4 specificities.

The library came from 5' RACE. Sequencer: NextSeq 500. Unique molecular identifiers were attached to individual cDNA molecules in the TCR library protocol so that sequencing error and PCR bias could be corrected. Sequencing covered both TCR alpha and beta chains, and within each sample the abundances of alpha and beta sequences were tightly co-correlated. In the authors' own workflow: Decombinator V4 was used to annotate TCR sequences for V gene, J gene and CDR3. Expanded TCRs were defined as changing significantly between any two time points under a Poisson model with p below 0.0001. TCR abundances were normalised to the total number of TCRs sequenced per sample and were expressed as counts per million. TRAV1-2 paired with TRAJ12, TRAJ20 or TRAJ33 defined MAIT TCRs, while TRAV10 paired with TRAJ18 defined iNKT TCRs. VDJdb, accessed on 1 November 2021, was searched for TCRs annotated for CMV, EBV and SARS-CoV-2, and TCRs annotated for more than one antigen were excluded. Using fastp at Q25 and MiXCR, TCRdb reprocessed the public reads and kept productive beta chains. Each CDR3 protein gets just one entry, which takes the most common genes and DNA from the rows behind it. For this entry, the V and J calls and clone size follow TCRdb and not the study's own pipeline. This sample holds about 80,000 distinct CDR3 sequences; 9% to 15% were observed only once. The ten biggest clones cover roughly 16% of the sample.

This was a case-control study nested in a cohort of healthcare workers in London, UK, who had nasopharyngeal swab PCR tests and blood samples taken every week. Healthcare workers were recruited between 23 and 31 March 2020, during the week of the UK lockdown, and were followed weekly for up to roughly 16 weeks. V is cut by 4 bases and J by 8 bases, and the space between the germline ends is 21 bases. For CDR1 and CDR2, the germline V gene (reference sequence) lists WNHNN and SYGVQD. The CDR3 runs 16 amino acids, cysteine and phenylalanine included. The read is trimmed to its CDR3 DNA, 48 bases read in frame from base 1. The sample holds many counts of this clonotype. The specificity of this receptor is unknown. Per-base qualities were not stored, and no clone one base away is much larger.

This sample comprised whole blood, obtained at baseline. This receptor chain uses TRBV10-1 and TRBJ2-1, and possibly TRBD1, on 5 matching bases. The receptor was derived from an adult who was a healthcare worker with PCR-confirmed SARS-CoV-2 infection or an uninfected control (not recorded which). The donor label of this sample is uncertain. The DNA reads as follows: TGCGCCAGCAGTGGCGGCCTAGGGGATACCATCGATGAGCAGTTCTTC. Its amino acids are CASSGGLGDTIDEQFF.